This T cell receptor (beta chain) was sequenced in a study of T cell changes during pregnancy in multiple sclerosis. Trimming cost V 1 base and J 15 bases; bases outside gene matches: 10. Germline CDR1 reads SEHNR; CDR2 reads FQNEAQ (reference sequence). The CDR3 is made up of 14 amino acids. Assay used: immunoSEQ multiplex PCR; TCRdb lists only in-frame clones, some missing. The sample comprises 130,000 or so clones, 85% to 95% of which are singletons, and approximately 6.3% rests with the top ten. The source was peripheral blood, collected before pregnancy. The origin of this receptor is a female donor with multiple sclerosis, enrolled in a pregnancy study. The gene calls are TRBV7-9 and TRBJ2-1; 9 bases are shared with TRBD2. CDR3 in DNA: TGTGCCAGCAGCTTAGACGAGGCGGGAGGGCGGCGGTTCTTC. Its translation: CASSLDEAGGRRFF.